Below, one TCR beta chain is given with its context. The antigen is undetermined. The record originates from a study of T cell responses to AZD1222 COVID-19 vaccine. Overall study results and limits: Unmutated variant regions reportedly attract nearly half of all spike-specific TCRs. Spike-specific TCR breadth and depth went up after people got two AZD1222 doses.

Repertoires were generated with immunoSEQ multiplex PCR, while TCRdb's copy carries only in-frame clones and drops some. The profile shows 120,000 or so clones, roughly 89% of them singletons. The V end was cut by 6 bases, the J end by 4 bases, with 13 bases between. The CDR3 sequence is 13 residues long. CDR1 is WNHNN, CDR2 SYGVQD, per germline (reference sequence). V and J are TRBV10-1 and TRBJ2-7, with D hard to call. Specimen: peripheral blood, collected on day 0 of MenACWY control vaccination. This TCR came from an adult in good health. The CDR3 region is CASSELGSYEQYF. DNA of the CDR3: TGCGCCAGCAGCGAGCTCGGGTCATACGAGCAGTACTTC.